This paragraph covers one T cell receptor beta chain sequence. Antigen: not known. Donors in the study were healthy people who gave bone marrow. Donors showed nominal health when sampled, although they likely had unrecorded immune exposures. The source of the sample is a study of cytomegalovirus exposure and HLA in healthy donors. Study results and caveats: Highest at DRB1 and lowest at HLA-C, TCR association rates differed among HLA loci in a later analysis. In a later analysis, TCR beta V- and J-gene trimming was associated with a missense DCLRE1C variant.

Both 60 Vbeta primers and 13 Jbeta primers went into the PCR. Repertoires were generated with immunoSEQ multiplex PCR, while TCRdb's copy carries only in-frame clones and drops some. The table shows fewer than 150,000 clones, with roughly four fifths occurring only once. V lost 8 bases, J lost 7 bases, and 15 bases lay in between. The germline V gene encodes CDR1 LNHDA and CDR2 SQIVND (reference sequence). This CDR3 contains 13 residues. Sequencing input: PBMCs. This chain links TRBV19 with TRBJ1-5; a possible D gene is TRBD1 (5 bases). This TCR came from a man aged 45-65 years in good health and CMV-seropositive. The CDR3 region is CASSSGGRQPQHF. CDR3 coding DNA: TGTGCCAGTTCGAGCGGGGGACGACAGCCCCAGCATTTT.